A selection of T cell receptor beta chains follows, all from one sample in a study of shared clonotypes between healthy human individuals. TCRdb's copy holds only in-frame clones and misses some; the assay was immunoSEQ multiplex PCR. The sample shows over 2 million clones, roughly 94% of them seen only once. The sequencing sample was made of naive CD4+ T cells sorted from blood. Source of these receptors: a man aged 18 to 29 in good health. The CDR3 runs from the conserved cysteine through the conserved F or W. The D gene is left open where the match is weak. Some rows mark clone size as missing; the rest say once, few, many or name a class of expanded clone.

TRBV29-1,TRBJ2-3,.,.,TGCAGCGTTGAAACCCGCCTCACAGATACGCAGTATTTT,CSVETRLTDTQYF
TRBV7-2,TRBJ2-7,.,.,TGTGCCAGCAGCTCAATCGAGGACGAGCAGTACTTC,CASSSIEDEQYF
TRBV9,TRBJ2-1,.,TRBD2,TGTGCCAGCAGCGCCGGACTAGCGGCTTACAATGAGCAGTTCTTC,CASSAGLAAYNEQFF
TRBV4-1,TRBJ2-7,.,.,TGCGCCAGCAGCCAAGATGGGGGACAGTACTTC,CASSQDGGQYF
TRBV10-1,TRBJ2-3,.,TRBD2,TGCGCCAGCAGTGAGGGACTAGCGGGAGAGAGGAGGCGAGATACGCAGTATTTT,CASSEGLAGERRRDTQYF
TRBV6-6,TRBJ2-5,.,TRBD1,TGTGCCAGCGGGACAGGAGAAGAGACCCAGTACTTC,CASGTGEETQYF
TRBV6-1,TRBJ1-2,.,.,TGTGCCAGCAGCGGAGGGGGGTACTATGGCTACACCTTC,CASSGGGYYGYTF
TRBV6-5,TRBJ2-3,.,.,TGTGCCAGCAGTTACTCGAAACCGGGCACAGATACGCAGTATTTT,CASSYSKPGTDTQYF
TRBV5-6,TRBJ1-1,once,.,TGTGCCAGCAGCCTTGCCCCCGGGCCATCAAACACTGAAGCTTTCTTT,CASSLAPGPSNTEAFF
TRBV15,TRBJ2-7,.,.,TGTGCCACCAGCAATGCCGCGTACACCTACGAGCAGTACTTC,CATSNAAYTYEQYF
TRBV7-3,TRBJ2-2,.,.,TGTGCCAGCAGCTTACTCTCTGGGAAGAGGGACACCGGGGAGCTGTTTTTT,CASSLLSGKRDTGELFF
TRBV27,TRBJ2-7,.,TRBD2,TGTGCCAGCAGTCCAAGACTAGCGGGAGACGAGCAGTACTTC,CASSPRLAGDEQYF
TRBV2,TRBJ2-1,.,.,TGTGCCAGCAGTGAGTTTTGGGGAGTTGAGCAGTTCTTC,CASSEFWGVEQFF
TRBV29-1,TRBJ1-2,few,.,TGCAGCGTTGACAATGGCTACACCTTC,CSVDNGYTF
TRBV2,TRBJ2-3,.,.,TGTGCCAGCAGTCGACCCCCCGCGGATACGCAGTATTTT,CASSRPPADTQYF
TRBV5-1,TRBJ1-3,.,TRBD1,TGCGCCAGCAGATGGGACAGTCCTGGAAACACCATATATTTT,CASRWDSPGNTIYF
TRBV18,TRBJ1-5,.,.,TGTGCCAGCTCGGGCGGTCCGGATCAGCCCCAGCATTTT,CASSGGPDQPQHF
TRBV5-5,TRBJ1-6,.,TRBD1,TGTGCCAGCAGACTGGAGGGGGCACCGAATTCACCCCTCCACTTT,CASRLEGAPNSPLHF
TRBV19,TRBJ1-4,.,TRBD1,TGTGCCAGTAGTACCGGGACAGGGTACGAAAAACTGTTTTTT,CASSTGTGYEKLFF
TRBV27,TRBJ1-2,.,TRBD1,TGTGCCAGCAACCTACCCGGGACAGGGGGCGCCGTTGGGGGCTACACCTTC,CASNLPGTGGAVGGYTF
TRBV5-1,TRBJ1-3,.,.,TGCGCCAGCAGCTTGGCCCGGGACCAGGACTCTGGAAACACCATATATTTT,CASSLARDQDSGNTIYF
TRBV29-1,TRBJ1-5,.,TRBD1,TGCAGCGTTCGGACCGGGACAGGGCTCGAGAGCAATCAGCCCCAGCATTTT,CSVRTGTGLESNQPQHF
TRBV18,TRBJ2-5,.,TRBD1,TGTGCCAGCTCATCGACAGGGGAAGAGACCCAGTACTTC,CASSSTGEETQYF
TRBV7-2,TRBJ1-4,.,.,TGTGCCAGCAGCTTTGGGGGGTTGTATGAAAAACTGTTTTTT,CASSFGGLYEKLFF
TRBV7-2,TRBJ2-7,.,.,TGTGCCAGCAGCTTAGATCGGGAGAGGCAGTACTTC,CASSLDRERQYF
TRBV19,TRBJ2-7,.,.,TGTGCCAGTAGTAGTCGTCGGACGTCCGGTTGGGCGGGGGAGCAGTACTTC,CASSSRRTSGWAGEQYF
TRBV10-3,TRBJ2-7,.,TRBD1,TGTGCCATCAGTCTGACAGGGAAGTTTTCCCACGAGCAGTACTTC,CAISLTGKFSHEQYF
TRBV15,TRBJ1-1,.,.,TGTGCCACCAGCGCCCCGGAGGGTCACACTGAAGCTTTCTTT,CATSAPEGHTEAFF
TRBV5-4,TRBJ1-1,.,.,TGTGCCAGCAGCTTGGAATCGGGGGCTTGGTGGACCACTGAAGCTTTCTTT,CASSLESGAWWTTEAFF